This T cell receptor beta chain was recorded in a study of neurological immune-mediated disorders. This clonotype came up many times. The target antigen is unknown. The study's findings and limits: TCR-beta repertoires seemed private in all groups, with no expanded CDR3 amino acid sequences shared.

The CDR3 extends over 13 amino acids. Germline trimming cut 8 bases from V and 6 bases from J; bases unmatched to any gene: 3. TCRdb ran MiXCR on the 5' RACE reads and lists one entry per CDR3 protein. The top ten clones hold approximately 12% of a sample with approximately 41,000 distinct CDR3 sequences, about 2.3% of them seen once. This chain connects TRBV12-3 or TRBV12-4 to TRBJ2-2, with TRBD1 identical over 10 bases. The sequencing sample was made of PBMCs. This TCR came from a man aged 25 to 40 with multiple sclerosis. The CDR3 coding sequence is TGTGCCAGCTGGGACAGGGGCGCCGGGGAGCTGTTTTTT. Translation gives CASWDRGAGELFF.